Shown below are 20 T cell receptor beta chains from a single sample sequenced in a study of cytomegalovirus exposure and HLA in healthy donors. Method: immunoSEQ multiplex PCR; TCRdb's copy keeps in-frame clones and lacks some. Among under 400,000 clones, around 86% were seen once, and the ten largest hold approximately 0.8%. The sequenced material came from PBMCs. These receptors were collected from a woman under 30 in good health and CMV-seronegative.

The J gene is TRBJ2-7, the V gene TRBV28, with TRBD2 identical over 7 bases. V dropped 5 bases and J dropped 4; count of bases not matched to a gene: 14. Germline V gives CDR1 MDHEN, CDR2 SYDVKM. This CDR3 contains 16 residues. CDR3 sequence: CASSPLGMRGTYEQYF. DNA for the CDR3: TGTGCCAGCAGTCCCTTGGGGATGCGGGGGACTTACGAGCAGTACTTC.

This clone was detected a few times. This chain joins TRBV5-1 and TRBJ2-2, with a possible D match to TRBD1 (6 bases). The CDR3 is made up of 15 amino acids. The germline CDR1 and CDR2 sequences are SGHRS and YFSETQ. Deletions cut 4 bases from V and 2 bases from J, with 12 bases between. DNA of the CDR3: TGCGCCAGCAGCACCGGACAGAGAAACACCGGGGAGCTGTTTTTT. Its translation is CASSTGQRNTGELFF.

V and J are TRBV2 and TRBJ2-2; 12 bases map to TRBD1. Trimming at V came to 10 bases and at J to 7 bases, leaving 10 bases not matched to a gene. CDR1 is SNHLY, CDR2 FYNNEI, per germline. This CDR3 has 15 amino acids. CDR3 DNA sequence: TGTGCCACTCACGTGGGACAGGGGGCGGTCGGGGAGCTGTTTTTT. Its protein is CATHVGQGAVGELFF.

V gene TRBV5-4 combines with J gene TRBJ2-1; 10 nucleotides line up with TRBD2. This CDR3 is built from 16 residues. Per the germline V gene, CDR1 is SGHNT and CDR2 is YYREEE (reference sequence). Trimming cost V 4 bases and J 0 bases; bases outside gene matches: 4. CDR3 in amino acids: CASSAGLAASYNEQFF. Here the CDR3 DNA reads TGTGCCAGCAGCGCCGGACTAGCGGCCTCCTACAATGAGCAGTTCTTC.

The DNA of the CDR3 is TGTGCCAGCAGGGCCTCCGGGACATTCTGGGACAATGAGCAGTTCTTC. Its translation: CASRASGTFWDNEQFF. V usage is TRBV6-6 and J usage is TRBJ2-1; D possibly corresponds to TRBD1 (6 bases). V lost 6 bases to trimming and J lost 5 bases, with 20 bases between them. Germline loops: CDR1 MNHNY, CDR2 SVGAGI (reference sequence). CDR3 length: 16 amino acids.

The J gene is TRBJ1-1, the V gene TRBV28; D is undetermined. Trimming shortened V by 6 bases and J by 0 bases, and 8 bases separated the two germline ends. Looked up from germline, CDR1 is MDHEN and CDR2 is SYDVKM. The CDR3 spans 13 residues. The CDR3 nucleotides are TGTGCCAGCAGGTCACAGATGAACACTGAAGCTTTCTTT. This encodes CASRSQMNTEAFF.

The rearrangement joins TRBV18 to TRBJ2-2; D is unclear. Germline lookup yields CDR1 KGHSH and CDR2 LQKENI. Trimming pared 3 bases from V and 0 bases from J, leaving 8 bases between. The CDR3 is 15 residues long. The CDR3 sequence: CASSPQTANTGELFF. CDR3 DNA sequence: TGTGCCAGCTCACCCCAAACAGCGAACACCGGGGAGCTGTTTTTT.

The chain couples TRBV2 to TRBJ1-4, with a possible D match to TRBD1 (6 bases). V lost 3 bases to trimming and J lost 10 bases, with 15 bases between them. Germline V lookup: CDR1 SNHLY, CDR2 FYNNEI. The CDR3 sequence is 14 residues long. CDR3 residues: CASSDTRTVGKLFF. The CDR3 region has the DNA TGTGCCAGCAGTGACACAAGGACAGTCGGAAAACTGTTTTTT.

The chain joins TRBV19 to TRBJ1-2; weak D call: TRBD1 (5 bases). V was trimmed by 3 bases and J by 4 bases, leaving 9 bases between them. CDR1 is LNHDA and CDR2 is SQIVND in the germline V gene (reference sequence). The CDR3 has 13 amino acids. The CDR3 bases are TGTGCCAGTAGTATGCAGGGTGGCTATGGCTACACCTTC. Residues: CASSMQGGYGYTF.

The chain recombines TRBV19 with TRBJ2-3; TRBD1 matches 9 bases. After removal of 7 bases from V and 1 base from J, the junction contained 3 bases not matched to a gene. Germline lookup yields CDR1 LNHDA and CDR2 SQIVND (reference sequence). The CDR3 runs 14 residues. CDR3 sequence: CASKRDRGTDTQYF. The CDR3 DNA reads as TGTGCCAGTAAGCGGGACAGGGGCACAGATACGCAGTATTTT.

The CDR3 sequence is CASNFERMNTEAFF. The CDR3 bases are TGTGCCAGCAACTTTGAGAGGATGAACACTGAAGCTTTCTTT. The chain carries TRBV6-6 and TRBJ1-1; no definite D call. The CDR3 sequence is 14 residues long. With 7 bases removed from V and 0 bases from J, the gap between germline ends came to 12 bases. Per germline, CDR1 MNHNY and CDR2 SVGAGI (reference sequence).

The CDR3 loop is CASSLNRKGSYEQYF. CDR3 nucleotide sequence: TGTGCCAGCAGCTTGAACAGGAAGGGCTCCTACGAGCAGTACTTC. V and J are TRBV5-4 and TRBJ2-7; tentative D call: TRBD1 (5 bases). The V end was cut by 1 base, the J end by 0 bases, with 11 bases between. Looked up from germline, CDR1 is SGHNT and CDR2 is YYREEE (reference sequence). The CDR3 totals 15 residues.

The CDR3, as DNA: TGTGCCACCAGACCCGGGGGTGACTATGGCTACACCTTC. It codes for CATRPGGDYGYTF. The rearrangement joins TRBV28 to TRBJ1-2; tentative D call: TRBD1 (5 bases). Trimming removed 10 bases from V and 3 bases from J, with 15 bases in between. The CDR3 length is 13 residues. CDR1 is MDHEN and CDR2 is SYDVKM in the germline V gene.

The chain employs TRBV11-2 and TRBJ2-2; D uncertain. This CDR3 is built from 11 residues. V lost 2 bases and J 10 bases, leaving 5 bases between the germline ends. In germline, CDR1 is SGHAT, CDR2 FQNNGV. The CDR3 DNA reads TGTGCCAGCAGCTTAATCGTGGAGCTGTTTTTT. Its protein is CASSLIVELFF.

The rearrangement links TRBV4-2 to TRBJ2-5; possible D gene TRBD2, 6 bases. Trimming pared 1 base from V and 3 bases from J, leaving 15 bases between. Germline V gene data show CDR1 as LGHNA and CDR2 as YNFKEQ. The CDR3 loop spans 16 amino acids. The CDR3 protein is CASSQGGGEREETQYF. CDR3 in DNA: TGTGCCAGCAGCCAAGGAGGAGGGGAACGGGAAGAGACCCAGTACTTC.

The genes are TRBV11-2 and TRBJ1-5; D unclear. Germline-derived CDR1 and CDR2 are SGHAT and FQNNGV. V was pared by 6 bases and J by 2 bases, with 8 bases between. The CDR3 totals 13 residues. The CDR3 coding sequence is TGTGCCAGCAGTTTCGGGGGCAATCAGCCCCAGCATTTT. Amino acids: CASSFGGNQPQHF.

This sequence joins TRBV2 and TRBJ2-7; tentative D call: TRBD1 (6 bases). V gave up 11 bases and J gave up 1 base, with 12 bases separating them. Per the germline V gene, CDR1 is SNHLY and CDR2 is FYNNEI. The CDR3 has 12 amino acids. CDR3 DNA sequence: TGTGCCTCCACAGGGAGTTCCTACGAGCAGTACTTC. Translated, it gives CASTGSSYEQYF.

V and J are TRBV30 and TRBJ1-4; maybe TRBD1 (5 bases). The CDR3 covers 14 residues. The V gene's germline CDR1 is GTSNPN and CDR2 SVGIG (reference sequence). The germline V and J ends were trimmed by 3 bases and 0 bases, with 8 bases remaining between them. CDR3 nucleotide sequence: TGTGCCTGGAGCGAGACAGCAACTAATGAAAAACTGTTTTTT. It specifies CAWSETATNEKLFF.

V gene TRBV2 combines with J gene TRBJ1-5; the D gene is possibly TRBD1 (5 bases). This CDR3 has 12 amino acids. Trimming shortened V by 8 bases and J by 0 bases, and 5 bases separated the two germline ends. CDR1 is SNHLY and CDR2 is FYNNEI in the germline V gene. CDR3 sequence (DNA): TGTGCCAGCCAGGGTAGCAATCAGCCCCAGCATTTT. The encoded protein is CASQGSNQPQHF.

Note on this clone: Other DNA variants within this sample encode the same CDR3. This CDR3 is CASSLRGPYGYTF. The CDR3 nucleotides read TGTGCCAGCAGTTTGAGGGGGCCCTATGGCTACACCTTC. This chain joins TRBV28 and TRBJ1-2, with 7 bases lining up with TRBD1. Looked up from germline, CDR1 is MDHEN and CDR2 is SYDVKM. The CDR3 length is 13 residues. J was trimmed by 4 bases and V by 3 bases; bases with no gene match: 2.